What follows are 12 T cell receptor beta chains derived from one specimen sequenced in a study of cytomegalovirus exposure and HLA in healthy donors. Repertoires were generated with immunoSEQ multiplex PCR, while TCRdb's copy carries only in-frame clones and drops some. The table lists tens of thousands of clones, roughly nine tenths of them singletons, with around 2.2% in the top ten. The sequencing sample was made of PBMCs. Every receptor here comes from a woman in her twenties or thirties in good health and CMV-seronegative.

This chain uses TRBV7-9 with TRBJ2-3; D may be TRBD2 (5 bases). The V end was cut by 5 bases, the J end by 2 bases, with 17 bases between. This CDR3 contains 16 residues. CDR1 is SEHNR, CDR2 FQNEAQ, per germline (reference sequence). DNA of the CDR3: TGTGCCAGCAGCGACGGCGGAGCGGAGACCACAGATACGCAGTATTTT. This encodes CASSDGGAETTDTQYF.

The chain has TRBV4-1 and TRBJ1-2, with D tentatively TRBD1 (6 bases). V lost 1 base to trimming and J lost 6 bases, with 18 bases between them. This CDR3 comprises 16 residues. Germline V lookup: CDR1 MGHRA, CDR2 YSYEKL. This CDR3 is CASSQGGRGGNDGYTF. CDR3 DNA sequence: TGCGCCAGCAGCCAAGGTGGTAGAGGGGGAAATGATGGCTACACCTTC.

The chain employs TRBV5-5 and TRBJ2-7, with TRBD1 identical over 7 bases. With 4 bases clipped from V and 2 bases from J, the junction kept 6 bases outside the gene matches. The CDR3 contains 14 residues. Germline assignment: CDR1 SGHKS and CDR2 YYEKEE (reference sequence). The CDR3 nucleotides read TGTGCCAGCAGCCTGAGGACAGGAACCTACGAGCAGTACTTC. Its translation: CASSLRTGTYEQYF.

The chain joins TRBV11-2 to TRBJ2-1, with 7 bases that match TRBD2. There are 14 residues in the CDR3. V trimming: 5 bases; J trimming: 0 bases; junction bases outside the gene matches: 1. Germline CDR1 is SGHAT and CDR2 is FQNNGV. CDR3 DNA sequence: TGTGCCAGCAGCCGCGGGAGCTCCTACAATGAGCAGTTCTTC. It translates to CASSRGSSYNEQFF.

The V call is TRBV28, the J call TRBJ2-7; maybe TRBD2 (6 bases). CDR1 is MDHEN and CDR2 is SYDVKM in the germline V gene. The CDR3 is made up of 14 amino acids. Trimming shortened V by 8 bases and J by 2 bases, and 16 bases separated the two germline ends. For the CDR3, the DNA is TGTGCCAGCCTAAGCAACGGGAGAACCTACGAGCAGTACTTC. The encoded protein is CASLSNGRTYEQYF.

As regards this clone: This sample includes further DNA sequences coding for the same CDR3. Here the CDR3 reads CASNRGEGNQPQHF. The CDR3 nucleotides read TGTGCCAGCAACAGGGGGGAAGGCAATCAGCCCCAGCATTTT. The chain employs TRBV19 and TRBJ1-5; 8 nucleotides agree with TRBD1. Germline CDR1 and CDR2: LNHDA and SQIVND (reference sequence). The junction had 6 bases not matched to a gene; V was cut back by 9 bases and J by 2 bases. The CDR3 loop spans 14 amino acids. Together with reference TRBV19 and TRBJ1-5, the CDR3 gives the full variable domain: DGGITQSPKYLFRKEGQNVTLSCEQNLNHDAMYWYRQDPGQGLRLIYYSQIVNDFQKGDIAEGYSVSREKKESFPLTVTSAQKNPTAFYLCASNRGEGNQPQHFGDGTRLSIL.

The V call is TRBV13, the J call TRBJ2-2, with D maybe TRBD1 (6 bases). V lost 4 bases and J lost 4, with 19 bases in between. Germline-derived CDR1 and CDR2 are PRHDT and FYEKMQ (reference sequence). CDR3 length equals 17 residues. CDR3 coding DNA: TGTGCCAGCAGCTCTCACAATTACAGGGTCGGCACCGGGGAGCTGTTTTTT. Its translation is CASSSHNYRVGTGELFF.

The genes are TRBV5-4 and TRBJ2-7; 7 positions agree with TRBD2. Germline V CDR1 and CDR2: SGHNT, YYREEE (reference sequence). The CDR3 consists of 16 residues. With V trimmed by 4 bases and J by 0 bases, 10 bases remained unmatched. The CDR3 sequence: CASSRWDYQNSYEQYF. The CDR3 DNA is TGTGCCAGCAGCAGATGGGACTACCAGAACTCCTACGAGCAGTACTTC.

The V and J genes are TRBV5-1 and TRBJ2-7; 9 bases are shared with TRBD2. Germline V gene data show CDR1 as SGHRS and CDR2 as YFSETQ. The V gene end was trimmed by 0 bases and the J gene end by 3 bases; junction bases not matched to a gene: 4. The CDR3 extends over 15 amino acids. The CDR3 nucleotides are TGCGCCAGCAGCTTGGGAGTAGCGGGAGACTACGAGCAGTACTTC. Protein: CASSLGVAGDYEQYF. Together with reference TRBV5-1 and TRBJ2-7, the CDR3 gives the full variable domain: KAGVTQTPRYLIKTRGQQVTLSCSPISGHRSVSWYQQTPGQGLQFLFEYFSETQRNKGNFPGRFSGRQFSNSRSEMNVSTLELGDSALYLCASSLGVAGDYEQYFGPGTRLTVT.

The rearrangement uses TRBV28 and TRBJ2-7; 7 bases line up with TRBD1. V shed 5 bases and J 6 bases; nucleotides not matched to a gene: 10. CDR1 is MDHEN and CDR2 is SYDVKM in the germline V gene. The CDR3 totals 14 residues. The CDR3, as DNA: TGTGCCAGCAGTATCTCACAGGGGTTGGGCGAGCAGTACTTC. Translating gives CASSISQGLGEQYF.

The CDR3 DNA is TGTGCCAGCAGCTTAGTGCCGGGACAGGGAGGCGGTGGCTACACCTTC. Protein sequence: CASSLVPGQGGGGYTF. The chain couples TRBV5-5 to TRBJ1-2; TRBD1 matches at 9 bases. The CDR3 is 16 residues long. The germline gives CDR1 SGHKS, CDR2 YYEKEE (reference sequence). After removal of 2 bases from V and 7 bases from J, the junction contained 12 bases not matched to a gene.

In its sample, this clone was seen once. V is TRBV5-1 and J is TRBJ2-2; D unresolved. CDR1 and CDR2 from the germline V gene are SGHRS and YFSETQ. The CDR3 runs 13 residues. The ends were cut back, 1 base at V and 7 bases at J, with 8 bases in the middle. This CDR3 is CASSLTVVGELFF. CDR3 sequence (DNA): TGCGCCAGCAGCTTGACTGTTGTCGGGGAGCTGTTTTTT.